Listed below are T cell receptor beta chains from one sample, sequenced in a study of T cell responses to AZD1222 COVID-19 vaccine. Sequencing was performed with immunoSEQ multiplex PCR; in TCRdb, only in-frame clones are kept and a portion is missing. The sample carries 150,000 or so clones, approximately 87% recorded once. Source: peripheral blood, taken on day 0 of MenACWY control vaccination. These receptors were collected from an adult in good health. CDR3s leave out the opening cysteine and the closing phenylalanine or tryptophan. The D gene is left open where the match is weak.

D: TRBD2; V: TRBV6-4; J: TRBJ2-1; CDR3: ASSRTGTSGRAGGISEQF
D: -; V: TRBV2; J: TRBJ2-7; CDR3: ASSVVEQY
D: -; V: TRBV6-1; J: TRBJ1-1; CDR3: ASSEAIVGNTEAF
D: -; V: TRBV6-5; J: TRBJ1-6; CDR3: ASRAGDTTNSPLH
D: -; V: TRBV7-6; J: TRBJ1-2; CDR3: ASSPQGQGGYT
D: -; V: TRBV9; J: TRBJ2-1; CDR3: ASSPSGLRSYNEQF
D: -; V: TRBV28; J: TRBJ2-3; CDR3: ASDSGPSTDTQY
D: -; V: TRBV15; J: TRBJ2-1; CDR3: ATNRDAYNEQF
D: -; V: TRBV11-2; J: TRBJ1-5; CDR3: ASSLRQGWNQPQH
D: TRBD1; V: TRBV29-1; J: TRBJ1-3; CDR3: SVDPGEGAGNTIY
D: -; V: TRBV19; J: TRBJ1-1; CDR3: ASSILRGGHLMNTEAF
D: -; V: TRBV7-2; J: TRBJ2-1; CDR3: ASSLGVDNEQF
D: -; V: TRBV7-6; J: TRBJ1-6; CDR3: ASSFSSDSPLH
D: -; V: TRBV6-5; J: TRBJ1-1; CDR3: ASSYTGWGTEAF
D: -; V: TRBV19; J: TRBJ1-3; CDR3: ASTGGNTIY
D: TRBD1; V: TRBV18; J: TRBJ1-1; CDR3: ASSLNRGWTEAF
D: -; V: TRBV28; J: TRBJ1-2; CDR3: ASSLSGDNYGYT
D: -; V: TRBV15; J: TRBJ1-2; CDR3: ATSRGVDYGYT
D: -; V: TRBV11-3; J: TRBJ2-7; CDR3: ASSLVPTTGGYEQY
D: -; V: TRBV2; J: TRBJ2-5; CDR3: ASSERTSQETQY
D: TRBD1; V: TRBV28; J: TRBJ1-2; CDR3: ASSSQGVRGYT
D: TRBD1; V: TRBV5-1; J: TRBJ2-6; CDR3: ASSLGTGPPA
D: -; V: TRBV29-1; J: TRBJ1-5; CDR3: SVVFRKGQPQH
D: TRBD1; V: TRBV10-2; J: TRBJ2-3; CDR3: ASLRQGTDTQY
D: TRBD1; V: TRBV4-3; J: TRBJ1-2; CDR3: ASSPHTDRGLGGYT
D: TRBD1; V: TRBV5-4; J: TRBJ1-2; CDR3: ASSPRTGTDYGYT
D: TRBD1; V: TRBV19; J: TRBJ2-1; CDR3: ASRGTGTTINEQF
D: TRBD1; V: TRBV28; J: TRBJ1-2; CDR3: ASSLFLIGTGENGFT
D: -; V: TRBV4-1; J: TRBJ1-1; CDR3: ASSQSWADTEAF
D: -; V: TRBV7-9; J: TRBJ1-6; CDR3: ASSLLATNSPLH
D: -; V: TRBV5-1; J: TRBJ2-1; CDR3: ASSLGEGNEQF
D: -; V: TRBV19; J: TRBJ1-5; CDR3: ASRRRGDQPQH
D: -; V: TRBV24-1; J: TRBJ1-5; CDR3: ATSDGQGLQPQH
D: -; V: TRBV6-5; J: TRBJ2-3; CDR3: ASSYSPRLHVDTQY
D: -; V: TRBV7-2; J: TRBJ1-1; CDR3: ASSLLGLGTEAF
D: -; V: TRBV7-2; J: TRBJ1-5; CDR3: ASSLGRGSNQPQH
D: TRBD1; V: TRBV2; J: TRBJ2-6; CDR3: ASSSPGTASSGANVLT
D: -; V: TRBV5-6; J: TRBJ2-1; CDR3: ASSLQGGASSYNEQF
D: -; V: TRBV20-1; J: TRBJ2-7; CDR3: SALTGEQY
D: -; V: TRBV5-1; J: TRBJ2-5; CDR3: ASSLAGPGGQETQY
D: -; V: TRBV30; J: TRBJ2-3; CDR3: AGGPEDTQY
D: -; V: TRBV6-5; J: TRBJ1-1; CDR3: ASSYGAGDTEAF
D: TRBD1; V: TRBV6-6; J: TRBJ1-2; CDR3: ASSTGTGGLGYT
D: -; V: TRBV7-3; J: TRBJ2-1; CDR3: ASSLSGTVYNEQF